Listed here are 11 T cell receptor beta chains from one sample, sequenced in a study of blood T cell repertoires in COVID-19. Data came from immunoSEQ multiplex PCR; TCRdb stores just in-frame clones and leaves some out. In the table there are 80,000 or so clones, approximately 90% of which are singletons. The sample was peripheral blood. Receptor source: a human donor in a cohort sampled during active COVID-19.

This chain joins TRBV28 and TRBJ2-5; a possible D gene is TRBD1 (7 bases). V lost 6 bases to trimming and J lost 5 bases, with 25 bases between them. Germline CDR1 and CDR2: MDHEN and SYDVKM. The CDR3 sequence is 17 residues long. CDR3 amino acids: CASSWRGRLDRPETQYF. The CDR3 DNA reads TGTGCCAGCAGCTGGCGGGGACGTCTGGACAGGCCGGAGACCCAGTACTTC.

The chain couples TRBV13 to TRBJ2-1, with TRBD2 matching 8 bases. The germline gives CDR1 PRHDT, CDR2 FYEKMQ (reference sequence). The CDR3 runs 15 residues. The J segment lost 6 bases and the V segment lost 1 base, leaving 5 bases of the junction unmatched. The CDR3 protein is CASSLAGLVSNEQFF. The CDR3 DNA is TGTGCCAGCAGCTTAGCGGGACTAGTATCCAATGAGCAGTTCTTC.

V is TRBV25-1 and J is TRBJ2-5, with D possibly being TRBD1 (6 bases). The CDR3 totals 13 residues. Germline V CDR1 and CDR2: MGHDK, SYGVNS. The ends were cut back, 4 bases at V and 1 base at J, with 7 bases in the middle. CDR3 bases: TGTGCCAGCAGTGCGGACAGCCAAGAGACCCAGTACTTC. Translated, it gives CASSADSQETQYF.

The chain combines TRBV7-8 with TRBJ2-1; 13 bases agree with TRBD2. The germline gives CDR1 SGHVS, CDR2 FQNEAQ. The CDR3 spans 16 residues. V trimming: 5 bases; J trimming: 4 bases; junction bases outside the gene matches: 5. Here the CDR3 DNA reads TGTGCCAGCAGCCTCGGGACTAGCGGGGTTTACAATGAGCAGTTCTTC. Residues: CASSLGTSGVYNEQFF.

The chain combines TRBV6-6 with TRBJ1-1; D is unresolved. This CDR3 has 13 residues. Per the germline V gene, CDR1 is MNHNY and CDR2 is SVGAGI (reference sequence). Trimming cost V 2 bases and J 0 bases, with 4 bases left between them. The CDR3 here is CASSYEMNTEAFF. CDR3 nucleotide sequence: TGTGCCAGCAGTTACGAGATGAACACTGAAGCTTTCTTT.

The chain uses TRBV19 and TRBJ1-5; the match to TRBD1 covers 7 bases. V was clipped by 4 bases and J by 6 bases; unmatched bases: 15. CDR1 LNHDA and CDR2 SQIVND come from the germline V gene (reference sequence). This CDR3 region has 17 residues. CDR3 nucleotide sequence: TGTGCCAGTAGTAACACTTTCTCAGGGGGAATGGGTCAGCCCCAGCATTTT. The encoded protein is CASSNTFSGGMGQPQHF.

CDR3 coding DNA: TGTGCCAGCAGCTTCCCCATAGCGGGAGAAGTAGATACGCAGTATTTT. Protein: CASSFPIAGEVDTQYF. The chain uses TRBV7-9 and TRBJ2-3, with 9 bases fitting TRBD2. V lost 3 bases and J lost 5; bases outside the gene matches: 9. The CDR3 spans 16 residues. Germline V gene sequence: CDR1 SEHNR, CDR2 FQNEAQ (reference sequence).

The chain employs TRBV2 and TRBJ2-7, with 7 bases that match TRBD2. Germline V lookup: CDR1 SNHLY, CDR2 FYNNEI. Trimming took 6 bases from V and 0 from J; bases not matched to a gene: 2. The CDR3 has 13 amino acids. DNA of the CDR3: TGTGCCAGCAGGGGGGGGGACTCCTACGAGCAGTACTTC. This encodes CASRGGDSYEQYF.

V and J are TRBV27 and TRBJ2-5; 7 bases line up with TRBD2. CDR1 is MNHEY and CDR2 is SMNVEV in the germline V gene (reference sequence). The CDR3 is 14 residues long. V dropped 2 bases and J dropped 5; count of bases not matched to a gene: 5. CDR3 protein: CASSLAGDRETQYF. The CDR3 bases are TGTGCCAGCAGTTTAGCGGGAGATCGGGAGACCCAGTACTTC.

This chain's CDR3 is CASSPRDRAAGANVLTF. The CDR3 DNA follows: TGTGCCAGTAGTCCCCGGGACAGGGCAGCTGGGGCCAACGTCCTGACTTTC. The gene calls are TRBV19 and TRBJ2-6; TRBD1 matches at 9 bases. The CDR3 contains 17 residues. Germline CDR1 and CDR2: LNHDA and SQIVND (reference sequence). V trimming: 5 bases; J trimming: 2 bases; junction bases outside the gene matches: 7.

This CDR3 is CASSTPRGRPNYGYTF. The CDR3, as DNA: TGTGCCAGCAGCACACCCCGTGGGCGTCCTAACTATGGCTACACCTTC. This sequence joins TRBV7-2 and TRBJ1-2, with unresolved D. CDR3 length: 16 amino acids. The V gene's germline CDR1 is SGHTA and CDR2 FQGNSA. V lost 5 bases and J lost 0, with 16 bases in between. The entire variable domain, with the rest obtained from reference TRBV7-2 and TRBJ1-2, is as follows: GAGVSQSPSNKVTEKGKDVELRCDPISGHTALYWYRQSLGQGLEFLIYFQGNSAPDKSGLPSDRFSAERTGGSVSTLTIQRTQQEDSAVYLCASSTPRGRPNYGYTFGSGTRLTVV.